The clone carrying this TCR beta chain was seen only a few times. Its specificity is not known. This entry belongs to a study of T cell repertoires in cytomegalovirus infection. Study-wide background: TCR beta signatures that were public indicated CMV infection and matching HLA type. Findings and caveats of the study: Pooled public TCR beta family frequency picked out CMV carriers with the relevant HLA.

The ends were cut back, 5 bases at V and 5 bases at J, with 12 bases in the middle. CDR1 is SGHAT, CDR2 FQNNGV, per germline. The CDR3 is 13 amino acids. Using its own MiXCR run on the reads, TCRdb lists one record per CDR3 protein. Of fewer than 25,000 distinct CDR3 sequences listed, approximately 22% were seen once; the top ten hold around 90%. The sequences come from CD8+ T cells from cultured PBMCs, collected from culture after CMV antigen stimulation. The origin of this receptor is a human donor in good health (CMV status not recorded). Some clones in this sample may be carry-over from other donors' samples. The chain is built from TRBV11-2 and TRBJ1-2; D is undetermined. The CDR3 region is CASSPSDGYGYTF. CDR3 sequence (DNA): TGTGCCAGCAGCCCCTCAGACGGGTATGGCTACACCTTC.